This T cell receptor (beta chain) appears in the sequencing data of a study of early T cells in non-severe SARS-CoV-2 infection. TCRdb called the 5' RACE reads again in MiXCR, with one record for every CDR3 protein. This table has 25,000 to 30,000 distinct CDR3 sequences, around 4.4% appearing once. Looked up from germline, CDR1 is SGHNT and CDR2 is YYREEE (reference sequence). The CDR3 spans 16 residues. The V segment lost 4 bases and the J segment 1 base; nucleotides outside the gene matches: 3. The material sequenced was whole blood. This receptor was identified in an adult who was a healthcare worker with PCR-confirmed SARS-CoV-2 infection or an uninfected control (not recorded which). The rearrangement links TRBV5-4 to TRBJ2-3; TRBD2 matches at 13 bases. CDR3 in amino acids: CASSPGTSGGTDTQYF. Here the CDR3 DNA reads TGTGCCAGCAGCCCCGGGACTAGCGGGGGCACAGATACGCAGTATTTT.